This T cell receptor beta chain was sequenced for a study of blood T cell repertoires in COVID-19. V gave up 4 bases and J gave up 4 bases, with 9 bases separating them. CDR1 SGDLS and CDR2 YYNGEE come from the germline V gene. This CDR3 has 13 amino acids. Original methodology: Amplification of reference gene primers was used by the study to estimate nucleated cell counts. Some clones are missing from TCRdb's copy, which holds only in-frame ones; the method was immunoSEQ multiplex PCR. The DNA gave D and trimming, while V, J and clone size come from that table. The sample lists roughly 180,000 clones; about 85% were seen once.

The receptor comes from a woman aged 45-60 years with COVID-19, enrolled during active disease. Sequenced material: peripheral blood. J is TRBJ2-1 and V is TRBV9; D call uncertain. The DNA of the CDR3 is TGTGCCAGCAGCACGAACTATTACAATGAGCAGTTCTTC. Protein product: CASSTNYYNEQFF.